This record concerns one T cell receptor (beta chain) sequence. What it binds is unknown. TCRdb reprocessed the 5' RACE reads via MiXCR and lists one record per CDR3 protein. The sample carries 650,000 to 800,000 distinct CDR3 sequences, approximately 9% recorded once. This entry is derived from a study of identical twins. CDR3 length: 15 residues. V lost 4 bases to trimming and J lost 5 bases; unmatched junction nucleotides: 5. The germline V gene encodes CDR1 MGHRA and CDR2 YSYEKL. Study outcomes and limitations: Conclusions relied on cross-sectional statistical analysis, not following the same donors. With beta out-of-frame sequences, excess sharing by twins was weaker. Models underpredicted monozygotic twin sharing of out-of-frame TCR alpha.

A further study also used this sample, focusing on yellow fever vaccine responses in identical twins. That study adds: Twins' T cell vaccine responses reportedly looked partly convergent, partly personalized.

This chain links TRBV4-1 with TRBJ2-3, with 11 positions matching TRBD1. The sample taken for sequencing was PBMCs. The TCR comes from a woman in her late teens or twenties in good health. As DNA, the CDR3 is TGCGCCAGCAGCCTAGGACAGGGGGCCAAAGATACGCAGTATTTT. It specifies CASSLGQGAKDTQYF.